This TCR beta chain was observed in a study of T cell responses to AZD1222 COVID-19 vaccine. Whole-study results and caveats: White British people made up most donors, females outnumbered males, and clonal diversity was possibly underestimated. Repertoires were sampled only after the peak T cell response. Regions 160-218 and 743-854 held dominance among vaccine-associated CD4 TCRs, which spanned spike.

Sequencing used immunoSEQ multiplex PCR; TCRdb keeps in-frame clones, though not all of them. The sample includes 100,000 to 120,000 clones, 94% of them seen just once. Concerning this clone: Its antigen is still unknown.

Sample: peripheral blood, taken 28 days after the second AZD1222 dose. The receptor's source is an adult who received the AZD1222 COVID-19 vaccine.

DNA for the CDR3: TGTGCCAGCAGCCAGATACAGGGGTTTGATTCACCCCTCCACTTT. The encoded protein is CASSQIQGFDSPLHF. The chain joins TRBV5-6 to TRBJ1-6; 7 bases match TRBD1. V dropped 4 bases and J dropped 8; count of bases not matched to a gene: 9. There are 15 residues in the CDR3. Germline CDR1 reads SGHDT; CDR2 reads YYEEEE.